This T cell receptor beta chain was sequenced for a study of metastatic and nonmetastatic thyroid tumors. None of the patients had undergone any treatment ahead of thyroid surgery. Per the authors' pipeline: In papillary thyroid cancer, a distant-metastasis classifier was built using CDR3 differences across clinicopathological groups. TCRdb re-processed the PCR reads through MiXCR. The V and J calls and clone size come from TCRdb's table, not from the authors' own analysis. The sample lists around 28,000 clones, around 3.5% occurring once. Whole-study findings and limits: In blood and tumor, TCR beta diversity was reportedly significantly higher in malignant thyroid tumors than in benign nodules.

In this sample, this clone turned up many times. Its specificity is not known. Germline CDR1 is LNHDA and CDR2 is SQIVND (reference sequence). The junction had 12 bases not matched to a gene; V was cut back by 8 bases and J by 10 bases. This CDR3 comprises 14 residues. The specimen sequenced was blood. This TCR was sampled from a male donor with papillary thyroid cancer or a benign thyroid nodule (not recorded which). Some clones in this sample may be carry-over from other donors' samples. The gene calls are TRBV19 and TRBJ1-4, with 8 bases matching TRBD1. CDR3 region: CASSRQGYRAKLFF. DNA of the CDR3: TGTGCCAGTTCCCGACAGGGGTATAGGGCAAAACTGTTTTTT.